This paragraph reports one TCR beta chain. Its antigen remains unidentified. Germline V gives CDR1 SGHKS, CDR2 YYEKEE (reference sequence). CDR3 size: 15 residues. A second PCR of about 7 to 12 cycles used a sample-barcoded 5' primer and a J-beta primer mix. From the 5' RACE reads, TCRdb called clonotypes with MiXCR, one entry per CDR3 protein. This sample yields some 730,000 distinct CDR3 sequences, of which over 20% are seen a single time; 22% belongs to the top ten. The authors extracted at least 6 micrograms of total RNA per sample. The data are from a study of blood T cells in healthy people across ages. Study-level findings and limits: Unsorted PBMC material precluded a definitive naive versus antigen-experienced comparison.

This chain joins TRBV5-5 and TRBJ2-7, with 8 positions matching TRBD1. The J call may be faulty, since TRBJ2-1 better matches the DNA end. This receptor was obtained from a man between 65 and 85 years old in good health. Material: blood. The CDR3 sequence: CASSPTGGDNNEQFF. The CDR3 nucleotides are TGTGCCAGCAGCCCAACAGGGGGAGATAACAATGAGCAGTTCTTC.